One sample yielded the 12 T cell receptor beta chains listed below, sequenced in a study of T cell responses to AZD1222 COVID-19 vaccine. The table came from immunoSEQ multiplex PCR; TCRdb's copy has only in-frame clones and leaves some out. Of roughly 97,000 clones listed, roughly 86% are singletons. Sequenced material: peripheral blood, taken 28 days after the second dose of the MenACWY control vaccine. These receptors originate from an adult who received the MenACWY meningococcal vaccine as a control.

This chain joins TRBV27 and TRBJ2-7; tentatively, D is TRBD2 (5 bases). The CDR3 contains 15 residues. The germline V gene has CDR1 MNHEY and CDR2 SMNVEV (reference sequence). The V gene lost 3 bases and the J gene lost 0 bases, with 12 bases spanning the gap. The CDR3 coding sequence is TGTGCCAGCAGTTTCGGCCCCGGAGGCTCCTACGAGCAGTACTTC. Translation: CASSFGPGGSYEQYF.

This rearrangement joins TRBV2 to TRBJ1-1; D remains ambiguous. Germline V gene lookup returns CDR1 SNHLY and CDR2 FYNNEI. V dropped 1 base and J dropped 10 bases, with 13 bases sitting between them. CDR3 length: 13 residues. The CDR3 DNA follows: TGTGCCAGCAGTGAAGAGGTAACTGCTCTAGCTTTCTTT. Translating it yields CASSEEVTALAFF.

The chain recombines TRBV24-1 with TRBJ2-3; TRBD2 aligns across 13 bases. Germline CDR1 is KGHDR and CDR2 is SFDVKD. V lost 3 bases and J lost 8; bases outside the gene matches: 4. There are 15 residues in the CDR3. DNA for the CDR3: TGTGCCACCAGTGATACTAGCGGGGGGGCTGTTACGCAGTATTTT. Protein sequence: CATSDTSGGAVTQYF.

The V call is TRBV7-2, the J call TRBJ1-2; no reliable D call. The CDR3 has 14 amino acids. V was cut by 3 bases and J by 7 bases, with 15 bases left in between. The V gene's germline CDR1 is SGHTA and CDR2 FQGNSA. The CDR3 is CASSFGLGLGGYTF. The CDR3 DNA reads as TGTGCCAGCAGCTTCGGGCTGGGGTTGGGTGGCTACACCTTC.

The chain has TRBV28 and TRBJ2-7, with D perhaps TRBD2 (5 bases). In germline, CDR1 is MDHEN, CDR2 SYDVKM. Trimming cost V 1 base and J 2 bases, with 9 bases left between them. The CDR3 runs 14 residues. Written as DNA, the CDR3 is TGTGCCAGCAGTTTATTCCGGGGTACCTACGAGCAGTACTTC. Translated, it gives CASSLFRGTYEQYF.

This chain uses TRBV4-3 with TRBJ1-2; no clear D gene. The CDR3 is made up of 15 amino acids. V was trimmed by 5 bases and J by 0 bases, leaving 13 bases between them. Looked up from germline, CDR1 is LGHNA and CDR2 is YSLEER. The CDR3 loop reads CASSEAGIANYGYTF. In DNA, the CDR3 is TGCGCCAGCAGCGAAGCGGGCATAGCTAACTATGGCTACACCTTC.

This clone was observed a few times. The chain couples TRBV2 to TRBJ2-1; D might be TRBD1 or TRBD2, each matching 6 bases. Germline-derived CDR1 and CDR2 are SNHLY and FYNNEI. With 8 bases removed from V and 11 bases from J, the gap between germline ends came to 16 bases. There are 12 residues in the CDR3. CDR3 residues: CASGGGTNQQFF. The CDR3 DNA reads TGTGCCAGCGGGGGCGGGACCAACCAGCAGTTCTTC.

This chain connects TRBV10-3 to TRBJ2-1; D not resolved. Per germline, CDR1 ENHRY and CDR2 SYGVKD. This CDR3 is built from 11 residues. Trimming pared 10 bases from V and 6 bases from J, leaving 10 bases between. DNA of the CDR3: TGTGCCACAACCCAGGTCAATGAGCAGTTCTTC. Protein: CATTQVNEQFF.

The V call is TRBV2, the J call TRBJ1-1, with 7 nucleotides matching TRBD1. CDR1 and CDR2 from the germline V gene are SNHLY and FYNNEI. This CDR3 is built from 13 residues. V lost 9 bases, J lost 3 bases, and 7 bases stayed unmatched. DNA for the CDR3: TGTGCCAGTTTGGACAGGTCATACACTGAAGCTTTCTTT. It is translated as CASLDRSYTEAFF.

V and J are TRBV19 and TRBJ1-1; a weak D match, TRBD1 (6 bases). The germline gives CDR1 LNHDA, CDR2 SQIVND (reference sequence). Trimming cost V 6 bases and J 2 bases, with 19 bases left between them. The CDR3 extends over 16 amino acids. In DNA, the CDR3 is TGTGCCAGTAGGACGACAGGAGGTGCATCTAACACTGAAGCTTTCTTT. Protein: CASRTTGGASNTEAFF.

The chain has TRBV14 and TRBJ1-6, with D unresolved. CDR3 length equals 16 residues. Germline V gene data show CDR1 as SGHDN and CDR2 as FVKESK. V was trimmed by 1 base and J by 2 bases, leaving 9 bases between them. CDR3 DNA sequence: TGTGCCAGCAGCCAAGTGGGAGGTACCTATAATTCACCCCTCCACTTT. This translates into CASSQVGGTYNSPLHF.

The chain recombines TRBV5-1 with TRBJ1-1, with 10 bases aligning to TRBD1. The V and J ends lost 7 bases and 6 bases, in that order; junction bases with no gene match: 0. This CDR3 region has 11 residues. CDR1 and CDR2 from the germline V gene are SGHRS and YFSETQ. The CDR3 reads CASGTGAEAFF. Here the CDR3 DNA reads TGCGCCAGCGGGACAGGGGCTGAAGCTTTCTTT.